The 29 T cell receptor beta chains below come from one sample, sequenced in a study of identifying expanded T cells in peripheral blood. Assay used: immunoSEQ multiplex PCR; TCRdb lists only in-frame clones, some missing. The data hold around 66,000 clones, with more than 75% observed a single time. The source material was blood. These receptors were collected from a person aged 18 to 75 in good health.

The rearrangement uses TRBV10-2 and TRBJ2-2; 8 bases match TRBD1. With 7 bases clipped from V and 0 bases from J, the junction kept 4 bases outside the gene matches. This CDR3 has 15 residues. The germline V gene encodes CDR1 WSHSY and CDR2 SAAADI. CDR3 DNA sequence: TGCGCCAGCAAAGGACAGGGAACGAACACCGGGGAGCTGTTTTTT. It translates to CASKGQGTNTGELFF.

J is TRBJ2-2 and V is TRBV5-1, with 9 bases fitting TRBD1. This CDR3 region has 15 residues. CDR1 and CDR2 from the germline V gene are SGHRS and YFSETQ. The V segment lost 4 bases and the J segment 6 bases; nucleotides outside the gene matches: 7. As DNA, the CDR3 is TGCGCCAGCAGCGGAACAGGGGGCGCGGCCGGGGAGCTGTTTTTT. It yields the protein CASSGTGGAAGELFF.

The CDR3, as DNA: TGTGCCAGCAGCTTAGCCGCCAGCTACGAGCAGTACTTC. It specifies CASSLAASYEQYF. The rearrangement links TRBV7-9 to TRBJ2-7; D unclear. The length of the CDR3 is 13 residues. V lost 0 bases, J lost 3 bases, and 6 bases lay in between. CDR1 and CDR2 from the germline V gene are SEHNR and FQNEAQ (reference sequence).

The rearrangement uses TRBV19 and TRBJ2-7, with D possibly called TRBD1 or TRBD2 (6 bases each). Germline CDR1 reads LNHDA; CDR2 reads SQIVND (reference sequence). V lost 3 bases and J lost 0, with 9 bases in between. This CDR3 contains 14 residues. CDR3 region: CASSMGGSSYEQYF. Written as DNA, the CDR3 is TGTGCCAGTAGTATGGGGGGCAGCTCCTACGAGCAGTACTTC. Together with reference TRBV19 and TRBJ2-7, the CDR3 gives the full variable domain: DGGITQSPKYLFRKEGQNVTLSCEQNLNHDAMYWYRQDPGQGLRLIYYSQIVNDFQKGDIAEGYSVSREKKESFPLTVTSAQKNPTAFYLCASSMGGSSYEQYFGPGTRLTVT.

This rearrangement joins TRBV7-9 to TRBJ2-3; D is unresolved. Trimming stripped 8 bases from V and 0 bases from J, with 9 bases between. Per the germline V gene, CDR1 is SEHNR and CDR2 is FQNEAQ (reference sequence). The CDR3 loop spans 13 amino acids. The CDR3: CASDSTSTDTQYF. The CDR3 DNA reads TGTGCCAGCGACTCGACTAGCACAGATACGCAGTATTTT.

This chain connects TRBV6-8 to TRBJ2-5; 9 bases fit TRBD1. V was clipped by 6 bases and J by 5 bases; unmatched bases: 7. Germline-derived CDR1 and CDR2 are MNHGY and SAAAGT. CDR3 size: 14 residues. This CDR3 is CASRPTGGMETQYF. Here the CDR3 DNA reads TGTGCCAGCAGACCTACAGGGGGCATGGAGACCCAGTACTTC.

This sequence joins TRBV18 and TRBJ2-1; TRBD1 is a possible D gene (6 bases). The CDR3 sequence is 14 residues long. Trimming removed 3 bases at V and 5 bases at J, with 11 bases between. The germline V gene has CDR1 KGHSH and CDR2 LQKENI. Here the CDR3 DNA reads TGTGCCAGCTCACCCCTGGACAGTGACAATGAGCAGTTCTTC. Translation: CASSPLDSDNEQFF.

The CDR3 spells CASSLIEGGGETQYF. The CDR3 DNA sequence: TGCGCCAGCAGCCTAATCGAGGGGGGCGGAGAGACCCAGTACTTC. The chain is built from TRBV4-1 and TRBJ2-5; possibly TRBD1 or TRBD2 for D (6 bases each). The germline V gene encodes CDR1 MGHRA and CDR2 YSYEKL. This CDR3 region has 15 residues. V lost 4 bases, J lost 4 bases, and 16 bases lay in between.

The CDR3 is CATSRVDGGKYGYTF. CDR3 sequence (DNA): TGTGCCACCAGCAGAGTCGACGGAGGCAAGTATGGCTACACCTTC. The gene calls are TRBV15 and TRBJ1-2; unclear D gene. Germline V gives CDR1 LNHNV, CDR2 YYDKDF (reference sequence). The CDR3 loop spans 15 amino acids. V shed 1 base and J shed 5 bases, with 14 bases lying between them.

The chain carries TRBV5-4 and TRBJ2-5, with 8 bases fitting TRBD1. The V and J ends lost 0 bases and 2 bases, in that order; junction bases with no gene match: 3. Germline CDR1 and CDR2: SGHNT and YYREEE (reference sequence). This CDR3 has 15 residues. The CDR3 is CASSLETGGQETQYF. DNA of the CDR3: TGTGCCAGCAGCTTGGAAACAGGGGGGCAAGAGACCCAGTACTTC.

The genes are TRBV4-2 and TRBJ2-3; 8 nucleotides line up with TRBD2. Germline V gives CDR1 LGHNA, CDR2 YNFKEQ. Losses at the gene ends were 2 bases for V and 0 bases for J; bases not matched to a gene: 7. CDR3 length: 17 amino acids. The CDR3 region is CASSQLTLAESTDTQYF. Here the CDR3 DNA reads TGTGCCAGCAGCCAACTTACACTAGCGGAGAGCACAGATACGCAGTATTTT.

This clone was recorded once. V is TRBV6-1 and J is TRBJ1-2; D unresolved. The CDR3 is 11 residues long. Germline CDR1 and CDR2: MNHNS and SASEGT. Trimming took 4 bases from V and 8 from J, leaving 8 bases between them. The chain's CDR3 is CASSGGRGYTF. Here the CDR3 DNA reads TGTGCCAGCAGTGGAGGCCGGGGCTACACCTTC.

The chain couples TRBV6-5 to TRBJ1-1, with D possibly being TRBD1 (6 bases). Trimming shortened V by 0 bases and J by 1 base, and 12 bases separated the two germline ends. The CDR3 loop spans 16 amino acids. Germline CDR1 and CDR2: MNHEY and SVGAGI. CDR3 bases: TGTGCCAGCAGTTACTCAGCGGGGGCTGGGAACACTGAAGCTTTCTTT. Translated, it gives CASSYSAGAGNTEAFF.

The chain employs TRBV30 and TRBJ2-7; tentatively, D is TRBD1 (5 bases). CDR1 and CDR2 (germline): GTSNPN, SVGIG (reference sequence). Trimming took off 7 bases at V and 6 bases at J, with 16 bases between the two ends. This CDR3 is 12 amino acids long. The CDR3 DNA reads as TGTGCCTATCCAAAGGACACGATCGAGCAGTACTTC. It specifies CAYPKDTIEQYF.

V and J are TRBV9 and TRBJ2-7; D is ambiguous. The V gene's germline CDR1 is SGDLS and CDR2 YYNGEE. There are 16 residues in the CDR3. V dropped 0 bases and J dropped 3 bases, with 16 bases sitting between them. CDR3 loop: CASSVGTGFSLYEQYF. CDR3 in DNA: TGTGCCAGCAGCGTAGGTACCGGGTTTTCCCTCTACGAGCAGTACTTC.

The chain is built from TRBV6-5 and TRBJ2-2; a possible D gene is TRBD1 (5 bases). CDR1 is MNHEY and CDR2 is SVGAGI in the germline V gene. V dropped 8 bases and J dropped 7 bases, with 11 bases sitting between them. The CDR3 totals 12 residues. As DNA, the CDR3 is TGTGCCAGCGCCAAGGGGATCGGGGAGCTGTTTTTT. It is translated as CASAKGIGELFF.

The chain recombines TRBV4-1 with TRBJ2-1; TRBD2 matches at 11 bases. After removal of 2 bases from V and 2 bases from J, the junction contained 5 bases not matched to a gene. The germline V gene has CDR1 MGHRA and CDR2 YSYEKL. This CDR3 is 17 amino acids long. CDR3 in amino acids: CASSQSSGRMAYNEQFF. CDR3 sequence (DNA): TGCGCCAGCAGCCAATCTAGCGGGAGGATGGCCTACAATGAGCAGTTCTTC.

This chain links TRBV27 with TRBJ2-1; D is perhaps TRBD2 (5 bases). Germline lookup yields CDR1 MNHEY and CDR2 SMNVEV (reference sequence). The V end was cut by 7 bases, the J end by 0 bases, with 16 bases between. This CDR3 spans 16 amino acids. This CDR3 is CASIGRGGSSYNEQFF. The CDR3 nucleotides read TGTGCCAGCATCGGTCGGGGTGGGAGCTCCTACAATGAGCAGTTCTTC.

The V call is TRBV6-5, the J call TRBJ1-1; tentatively, D is TRBD1 (6 bases). Germline V CDR1 and CDR2: MNHEY, SVGAGI. The V end lost 3 bases, the J end lost 4 bases, and 15 bases lay between the germline ends. CDR3 length equals 15 residues. The DNA for the CDR3 is TGTGCCAGCAGTTATGACCACAGGGCGCTCACTGAAGCTTTCTTT. Residues: CASSYDHRALTEAFF.

The V gene is TRBV5-4, the J gene TRBJ2-3; D remains ambiguous. The CDR3 length is 16 residues. The ends were cut back, 8 bases at V and 2 bases at J, with 21 bases in the middle. CDR1 is SGHNT and CDR2 is YYREEE in the germline V gene (reference sequence). As DNA, the CDR3 is TGTGCCAGGGAACAGAACAAACAGCTTAACACAGATACGCAGTATTTT. It is translated as CAREQNKQLNTDTQYF.

This chain links TRBV6-1 with TRBJ2-1, with TRBD2 as a possible D gene (5 bases). The CDR3 runs to 11 residues. The germline V gene encodes CDR1 MNHNS and CDR2 SASEGT. Trimming shortened V by 2 bases and J by 10 bases, and 6 bases separated the two germline ends. The CDR3 DNA reads TGTGCCAGCAGTGAAAGGGAGGAGCAGTTCTTC. Residues: CASSEREEQFF.

The chain couples TRBV7-2 to TRBJ2-5; TRBD2 agrees at 10 bases. The V gene end was trimmed by 5 bases and the J gene end by 5 bases; junction bases not matched to a gene: 11. Germline V gene lookup returns CDR1 SGHTA and CDR2 FQGNSA. There are 16 residues in the CDR3. The CDR3 protein is CASSRKAGGFGETQYF. CDR3 bases: TGTGCCAGCAGCCGCAAAGCGGGAGGGTTCGGGGAGACCCAGTACTTC.

The CDR3 sequence is CASSFRTLQETQYF. CDR3 bases: TGTGCCAGCAGCTTCCGGACTCTCCAAGAGACCCAGTACTTC. This rearrangement joins TRBV11-1 to TRBJ2-5; D possibly corresponds to TRBD2 (5 bases). This CDR3 is 14 amino acids long. The germline V gene has CDR1 SGHAT and CDR2 FQDESV (reference sequence). V was shortened by 3 bases and J by 1 base, with 9 bases between the two germline ends.

The chain uses TRBV9 and TRBJ1-1; 8 nucleotides align to TRBD1. This CDR3 spans 15 amino acids. Per the germline V gene, CDR1 is SGDLS and CDR2 is YYNGEE. Trimming took 5 bases from V and 1 from J; bases not matched to a gene: 7. The CDR3 region has the DNA TGTGCCAGCAGTTCGACCGGGACAGGGAACACTGAAGCTTTCTTT. Protein product: CASSSTGTGNTEAFF.

The chain is built from TRBV5-6 and TRBJ2-7; the match to TRBD1 covers 7 bases. The CDR3 runs to 14 residues. The ends lost 1 base at V and 2 bases at J; junction bases unmatched: 3. Germline CDR1 and CDR2: SGHDT and YYEEEE. This chain's CDR3 is CASSLLGQPYEQYF. The CDR3, as DNA: TGTGCCAGCAGCTTGTTGGGACAGCCCTACGAGCAGTACTTC. The full variable domain, completed using reference TRBV5-6 and TRBJ2-7, is DAGVTQSPTHLIKTRGQQVTLRCSPKSGHDTVSWYQQALGQGPQFIFQYYEEEERQRGNFPDRFSGHQFPNYSSELNVNALLLGDSALYLCASSLLGQPYEQYFGPGTRLTVT.

V and J are TRBV30 and TRBJ2-7; TRBD1 matches at 10 bases. J was trimmed by 0 bases and V by 3 bases; bases with no gene match: 2. The germline gives CDR1 GTSNPN, CDR2 SVGIG (reference sequence). The CDR3 runs 14 residues. The CDR3 is CAWRGTGVSYEQYF. CDR3 nucleotides: TGTGCCTGGAGGGGGACAGGGGTCTCCTACGAGCAGTACTTC. The full variable domain, rest sourced from reference TRBV30 and TRBJ2-7, is SQTIHQWPATLVQPVGSPLSLECTVEGTSNPNLYWYRQAAGRGLQLLFYSVGIGQISSEVPQNLSASRPQDRQFILSSKKLLLSDSGFYLCAWRGTGVSYEQYFGPGTRLTVT.

The genes are TRBV28 and TRBJ2-3; TRBD1 matches 8 bases. The CDR3 loop spans 14 amino acids. J was trimmed by 3 bases and V by 4 bases; bases with no gene match: 3. Germline CDR1 and CDR2: MDHEN and SYDVKM. The CDR3 reads CASSWTGRTDTQYF. Here the CDR3 DNA reads TGTGCCAGCAGTTGGACAGGGAGGACAGATACGCAGTATTTT.

The chain joins TRBV5-4 to TRBJ2-7; 10 bases align to TRBD1. The CDR3 length is 14 residues. Germline V gene lookup returns CDR1 SGHNT and CDR2 YYREEE (reference sequence). V lost 2 bases and J lost 3; bases outside the gene matches: 2. The CDR3 DNA is TGTGCCAGCAGCTTAAGGACAGGGGGCTACGAGCAGTACTTC. Translating it yields CASSLRTGGYEQYF.

This clone is a singleton in its sample. In nucleotides, the CDR3 is TGCGCCAGCAGCTTAGGGGTCTCCACCTCCTACGAGCAGTACTTC. It yields the protein CASSLGVSTSYEQYF. This chain connects TRBV5-1 to TRBJ2-7; D may be TRBD1 (5 bases). CDR3 length equals 15 residues. CDR1 SGHRS and CDR2 YFSETQ come from the germline V gene. Trimming left V 2 bases short and J 0 bases short, with 12 bases between.